Listed below are T cell receptor beta chains from one sample, sequenced in a study of blood T cell repertoires in COVID-19. Assay used: immunoSEQ multiplex PCR; TCRdb lists only in-frame clones, some missing. The table lists some 180,000 clones, 88% of them singletons. Sequenced input: peripheral blood. Receptors originate from a man between 45 and 60 years old who had recovered from COVID-19. The CDR3 runs from the conserved cysteine through the conserved F or W. The D gene is left open where the match is weak. A row's size may be missing; if present it is once, few, many or a size class.

V: TRBV18; D: TRBD1; size: .; J: TRBJ2-7; CDR3: CASSPPQGQSSYEQYF; DNA: TGTGCCAGCTCACCCCCTCAGGGACAGAGCTCCTACGAGCAGTACTTC
V: TRBV4-1; D: .; size: .; J: TRBJ2-3; CDR3: CASSQDPSRGASTDTQYF; DNA: TGCGCCAGCAGCCAAGACCCTTCTCGGGGTGCAAGCACAGATACGCAGTATTTT
V: TRBV25-1; D: .; size: .; J: TRBJ1-2; CDR3: CASSAWQTDHTF; DNA: TGTGCCAGCAGTGCATGGCAAACAGACCACACCTTC
V: TRBV6-2/TRBV6-3; D: .; size: once; J: TRBJ2-7; CDR3: CASSFTGTKGGEQYF; DNA: TGTGCCAGCAGTTTCACCGGGACAAAAGGGGGCGAGCAGTACTTC
V: TRBV6-1; D: .; size: .; J: TRBJ1-5; CDR3: CASSETRVRNQPQHF; DNA: TGTGCCAGCAGTGAAACCAGGGTAAGGAATCAGCCCCAGCATTTT
V: TRBV19; D: TRBD1; size: few; J: TRBJ2-2; CDR3: CASSGDTGALTGELFF; DNA: TGTGCCAGTAGTGGGGACACAGGGGCGCTTACCGGGGAGCTGTTTTTT
V: TRBV6-2/TRBV6-3; D: .; size: .; J: TRBJ1-2; CDR3: CASSEMADRTTRLDYGYTF; DNA: TGTGCCAGCAGTGAGATGGCTGACAGGACGACACGTCTGGACTATGGCTACACCTTC
V: TRBV28; D: .; size: .; J: TRBJ1-5; CDR3: CASTLGLQGHQPQHF; DNA: TGTGCCAGCACCTTAGGGCTACAGGGACATCAGCCCCAGCATTTT
V: TRBV9; D: TRBD1; size: .; J: TRBJ2-1; CDR3: CASSARGSSYNEQFF; DNA: TGTGCCAGCAGCGCCAGGGGGAGTTCCTACAATGAGCAGTTCTTC
V: TRBV7-2; D: .; size: .; J: TRBJ2-3; CDR3: CASSSLFGAPDTQYF; DNA: TGTGCCAGCAGCTCCCTTTTTGGGGCCCCAGATACGCAGTATTTT
V: TRBV6-6; D: TRBD1; size: .; J: TRBJ1-2; CDR3: CASSRQGNYGYTF; DNA: TGTGCCAGCAGCCGACAGGGAAACTATGGCTACACCTTC
V: TRBV5-4; D: TRBD1; size: .; J: TRBJ1-1; CDR3: CASSLGFGQGLTEAFF; DNA: TGTGCCAGCAGCTTGGGATTCGGACAGGGCCTTACTGAAGCTTTCTTT
V: TRBV6-1; D: .; size: .; J: TRBJ1-6; CDR3: CASSEAGASYNSPLHF; DNA: TGTGCCAGCAGTGAAGCGGGAGCTTCCTATAATTCACCCCTCCACTTT
V: TRBV28; D: .; size: once; J: TRBJ1-2; CDR3: CASTTVPDGYTF; DNA: TGTGCCAGCACAACAGTACCGGATGGCTACACCTTC
V: TRBV10-3; D: TRBD1; size: .; J: TRBJ1-2; CDR3: CAISDHGQGLAYGYTF; DNA: TGTGCCATCAGTGATCACGGACAGGGTCTTGCTTATGGCTACACCTTC
V: TRBV7-2; D: .; size: once; J: TRBJ2-1; CDR3: CASSLANSRNEQFF; DNA: TGTGCCAGCAGCTTAGCGAACTCCAGGAATGAGCAGTTCTTC
V: TRBV10-1; D: .; size: once; J: TRBJ2-3; CDR3: CASRADSTDTQYF; DNA: TGCGCCAGCAGAGCGGACAGCACAGATACGCAGTATTTT
V: TRBV6-2/TRBV6-3; D: TRBD1; size: .; J: TRBJ1-2; CDR3: CASSDGGQGRGYTF; DNA: TGTGCCAGCAGTGACGGGGGACAGGGACGCGGCTACACCTTC
V: TRBV7-2; D: .; size: .; J: TRBJ1-5; CDR3: CASSFQTGASNQPQHF; DNA: TGTGCCAGCAGCTTTCAGACAGGAGCGAGCAATCAGCCCCAGCATTTT
V: TRBV24-1; D: .; size: once; J: TRBJ2-1; CDR3: CATSDALGGADEQFF; DNA: TGTGCCACCAGTGACGCCCTCGGAGGGGCCGATGAGCAGTTCTTC
V: TRBV7-2; D: .; size: .; J: TRBJ1-3; CDR3: CASSRTWSTGNTIYF; DNA: TGTGCCAGCAGCAGGACTTGGTCCACTGGAAACACCATATATTTT
V: TRBV6-6; D: TRBD2; size: .; J: TRBJ2-3; CDR3: CASSRASGGPTDTQYF; DNA: TGTGCCAGCAGTCGCGCTAGCGGGGGGCCCACAGATACGCAGTATTTT
V: TRBV27; D: TRBD1; size: .; J: TRBJ2-6; CDR3: CASSFRGLLSGANVLTF; DNA: TGTGCCAGCAGTTTTAGGGGGCTGCTCTCTGGGGCCAACGTCCTGACTTTC
V: TRBV6-2/TRBV6-3; D: TRBD1; size: .; J: TRBJ1-2; CDR3: CASSDRTGFNYGYTF; DNA: TGTGCCAGCAGTGATAGGACAGGTTTCAACTATGGCTACACCTTC
V: TRBV27; D: .; size: .; J: TRBJ2-7; CDR3: CASSLQESYEQYF; DNA: TGTGCCAGCAGTTTACAAGAGTCCTACGAGCAGTACTTC
V: TRBV5-8; D: TRBD1; size: .; J: TRBJ2-7; CDR3: CASSSRRGTGGVEQYF; DNA: TGTGCCAGCAGCTCCCGCCGGGGGACAGGGGGTGTCGAGCAGTACTTC
V: TRBV7-2; D: TRBD1; size: .; J: TRBJ2-2; CDR3: CASSLDGTGGREELFF; DNA: TGTGCCAGCAGTTTAGATGGGACAGGGGGCCGGGAGGAGCTGTTTTTT
V: TRBV9; D: TRBD1; size: .; J: TRBJ2-2; CDR3: CASSSAGQGDTGELFF; DNA: TGTGCCAGCAGCTCTGCCGGACAGGGTGACACCGGGGAGCTGTTTTTT
V: TRBV6-5; D: TRBD2; size: few; J: TRBJ2-3; CDR3: CASDQGLAGTDTQYF; DNA: TGTGCCTCCGATCAGGGACTAGCGGGAACAGATACGCAGTATTTT
V: TRBV2; D: TRBD1; size: .; J: TRBJ1-6; CDR3: CASSSRGTGNSPLHF; DNA: TGTGCCAGCAGCTCCCGGGGGACAGGGAATTCACCCCTCCACTTT
V: TRBV7-2; D: TRBD1; size: .; J: TRBJ1-1; CDR3: CASSLQRGLGDTEAFF; DNA: TGTGCCAGCAGCTTACAAAGGGGGCTAGGAGACACTGAAGCTTTCTTT
V: TRBV28; D: .; size: .; J: TRBJ2-3; CDR3: CASSLATPSTDTQYF; DNA: TGTGCCAGCAGTTTGGCGACACCTAGCACAGATACGCAGTATTTT
V: TRBV5-8; D: TRBD1; size: .; J: TRBJ2-2; CDR3: CASSYRRGTGKTGELFF; DNA: TGTGCCAGCAGCTACCGGCGGGGGACAGGGAAGACCGGGGAGCTGTTTTTT
V: TRBV27; D: TRBD2; size: .; J: TRBJ2-3; CDR3: CASAPAGPTDTQYF; DNA: TGTGCCAGCGCCCCAGCGGGGCCCACAGATACGCAGTATTTT
V: TRBV6-5; D: TRBD1; size: .; J: TRBJ2-7; CDR3: CASRQGASEQYF; DNA: TGTGCCAGCAGGCAGGGGGCGAGCGAGCAGTACTTC
V: TRBV5-4; D: TRBD1; size: .; J: TRBJ1-2; CDR3: CASSRTGAGYTF; DNA: TGTGCCAGCAGCCGGACAGGGGCGGGCTACACCTTC
V: TRBV11-2; D: TRBD1; size: .; J: TRBJ2-4; CDR3: CASSLEGTANNIQYF; DNA: TGTGCCAGCAGCTTAGAAGGGACAGCTAACAACATTCAGTACTTC
V: TRBV19; D: .; size: .; J: TRBJ1-4; CDR3: CASSIPDPLGGEKLFF; DNA: TGTGCCAGTAGTATCCCGGATCCCCTAGGGGGTGAAAAACTGTTTTTT
V: TRBV6-5; D: .; size: .; J: TRBJ1-1; CDR3: CASKTALNTEAFF; DNA: TGTGCCAGCAAGACAGCATTGAACACTGAAGCTTTCTTT
V: TRBV7-2; D: .; size: .; J: TRBJ2-3; CDR3: CASSLDRASGTDTQYF; DNA: TGTGCCAGCAGCTTAGATAGGGCTAGCGGCACAGATACGCAGTATTTT
V: TRBV7-2; D: .; size: .; J: TRBJ2-7; CDR3: CASSLDLRAYEQYF; DNA: TGTGCCAGCAGCTTAGACTTGAGAGCCTACGAGCAGTACTTC
V: TRBV7-2; D: TRBD2; size: .; J: TRBJ2-2; CDR3: CASSLAGLAGGELFF; DNA: TGTGCCAGCAGCTTAGCGGGACTAGCCGGCGGGGAGCTGTTTTTT
V: TRBV5-1; D: TRBD1; size: .; J: TRBJ2-5; CDR3: CASRGTPGQPYQETQYF; DNA: TGCGCCAGCAGAGGAACCCCGGGACAGCCCTACCAAGAGACCCAGTACTTC
V: TRBV14; D: TRBD2; size: .; J: TRBJ2-5; CDR3: CASSPKWTSGSWETQYF; DNA: TGTGCCAGCAGCCCGAAGTGGACTAGCGGGAGCTGGGAGACCCAGTACTTC
V: TRBV3-1/TRBV3-2; D: TRBD1; size: .; J: TRBJ2-5; CDR3: CASSRRRTRGPGENQETQYF; DNA: TGTGCCAGCAGCCGGCGGAGAACCAGGGGGCCCGGGGAGAACCAAGAGACCCAGTACTTC
V: TRBV2; D: TRBD1; size: .; J: TRBJ1-2; CDR3: CASQDSGTGRFYGYTF; DNA: TGTGCCAGCCAAGATTCCGGGACAGGGAGGTTCTATGGCTACACCTTC
V: TRBV6-1; D: .; size: .; J: TRBJ2-7; CDR3: CASSDNGEGEQYF; DNA: TGTGCCAGCAGTGACAATGGAGAGGGCGAGCAGTACTTC
V: TRBV11-2; D: TRBD1; size: .; J: TRBJ2-3; CDR3: CASSLGGPDTQYF; DNA: TGTGCCAGCAGCCTAGGGGGCCCAGATACGCAGTATTTT
V: TRBV18; D: TRBD1; size: .; J: TRBJ1-5; CDR3: CASSDRGGSNQPQHF; DNA: TGTGCCAGCTCGGACAGGGGGGGGAGCAATCAGCCCCAGCATTTT